Listed below are T cell receptor beta chains from one sample, sequenced in a study of OX40 agonist ivuxolimab in advanced cancers. The data were produced by immunoSEQ multiplex PCR, yet TCRdb's version contains in-frame clones alone and is incomplete. The repertoire includes over 70,000 clones, 75% to 90% of them detected once, and approximately 0.5% sits in the top ten. The sequencing here drew on CD4+ or CD8+ T cells sorted from blood, taken in a trial of the OX40 agonist ivuxolimab. The receptors were sampled from an adult with an advanced solid tumor such as melanoma, head and neck, liver or kidney cancer. Both conserved end residues are part of each CDR3.

J: TRBJ2-7
V: TRBV12-5
CDR3: CASGWTSYEQYF

J: TRBJ2-2
V: TRBV13
CDR3: CASSLARVGTGELFF

J: TRBJ2-3
V: TRBV4-2
CDR3: CASSQERVGTDTQYF

J: TRBJ2-2
V: TRBV28
CDR3: CASNEIRPGRSVAGELFF

J: .
V: TRBV2
CDR3: CASSDRTSVVSEQYF

J: TRBJ1-4
V: TRBV5-1
CDR3: CASRTGTGIEKLFF

J: TRBJ2-7
V: TRBV28
CDR3: CASSGQGRDEQYF

J: TRBJ2-6
V: TRBV19
CDR3: CASSMGLAGRSGANVLTF

J: TRBJ2-1
V: TRBV4-2
CDR3: CASSQDGLTYNEQFF

J: TRBJ2-1
V: TRBV19
CDR3: CASSIDVGGVGSNEQFF

J: TRBJ2-2
V: TRBV9
CDR3: CASSVGGTGGELFF

J: TRBJ2-3
V: TRBV6-1
CDR3: CASSGSYGTDTQYF

J: TRBJ2-7
V: TRBV10-2
CDR3: CASRGLGTYEQYF

J: TRBJ2-2
V: TRBV4-1
CDR3: CASSQEVGELFF

J: TRBJ1-1
V: TRBV2
CDR3: CASSIQGWTEAFF

J: TRBJ2-2
V: TRBV7-2
CDR3: CASSLAAAGTGELFF

J: TRBJ2-1
V: TRBV6-1
CDR3: CASSAGGSYNEQFF

J: TRBJ1-2
V: TRBV30
CDR3: CAHNREGYTF

J: TRBJ2-7
V: TRBV4-1
CDR3: CASSQGDRVPYEQYF

J: TRBJ1-1
V: TRBV11-2
CDR3: CASSSWSRDRKTEAFF

J: TRBJ2-7
V: TRBV30
CDR3: CAWVGSGRYEQYF

J: TRBJ2-1
V: TRBV29-1
CDR3: CSVREGTGFNEQFF

J: TRBJ2-1
V: TRBV4-1
CDR3: CASSHMGLAGHNEQFF

J: TRBJ2-2
V: TRBV5-6
CDR3: CASSWDSTGELFF

J: TRBJ2-3
V: TRBV6-6
CDR3: CASSYSTVTDTQYF

J: TRBJ1-1
V: TRBV11-2
CDR3: CASSPRGLNTEAFF

J: TRBJ1-1
V: TRBV30
CDR3: CAWSAVSATEAFF

J: TRBJ2-7
V: TRBV18
CDR3: CASSSRTGRDEQYF

J: TRBJ2-7
V: TRBV28
CDR3: CASSLIRGASGSQWQYF

J: TRBJ2-3
V: TRBV2
CDR3: CASSEALAISTDTQYF

J: TRBJ2-1
V: TRBV15
CDR3: CATSRDQGPHNEQFF

J: TRBJ1-3
V: TRBV7-9
CDR3: CASSPESLGNTIYF

J: TRBJ1-2
V: TRBV28
CDR3: CASSPGTTGYTF

J: TRBJ2-2
V: TRBV6-5
CDR3: CASSYYSGELFF